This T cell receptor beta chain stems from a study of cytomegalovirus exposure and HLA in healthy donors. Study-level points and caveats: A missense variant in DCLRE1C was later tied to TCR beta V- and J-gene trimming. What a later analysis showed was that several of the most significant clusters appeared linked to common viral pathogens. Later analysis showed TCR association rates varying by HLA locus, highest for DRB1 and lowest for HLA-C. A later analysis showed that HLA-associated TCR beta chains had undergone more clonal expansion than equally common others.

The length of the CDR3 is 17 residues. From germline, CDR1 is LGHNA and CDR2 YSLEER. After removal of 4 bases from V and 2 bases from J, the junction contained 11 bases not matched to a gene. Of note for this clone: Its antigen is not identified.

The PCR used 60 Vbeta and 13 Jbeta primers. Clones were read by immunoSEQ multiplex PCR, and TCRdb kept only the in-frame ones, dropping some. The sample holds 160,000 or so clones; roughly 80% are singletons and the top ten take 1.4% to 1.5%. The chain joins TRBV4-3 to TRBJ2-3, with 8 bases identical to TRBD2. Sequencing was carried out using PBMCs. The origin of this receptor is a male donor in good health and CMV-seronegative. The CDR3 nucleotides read TGCGCCAGCAGCCCTAATCTAGCGGGTGAGATCACAGATACGCAGTATTTT. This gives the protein CASSPNLAGEITDTQYF.